This TCR beta chain was captured in a study of control samples from healthy donors and cancer patients. The germline V and J ends were trimmed by 2 bases and 10 bases, with 15 bases remaining between them. CDR3 length equals 14 residues. CDR1 and CDR2 from the germline V gene are LGHDT and YNNKEL (reference sequence). TCRdb's copy holds only in-frame clones and misses some; the assay was immunoSEQ multiplex PCR. This table has about 150,000 clones, roughly 94% appearing once. This clone was seen once. The material sequenced was blood. The chain recombines TRBV3-1 (or the pseudogene TRBV3-2) with TRBJ2-1; D may be TRBD1 (5 bases). The clonotype comes from a man aged 35 to 55 in good health. Here the CDR3 reads CASSQPLGQGEQFF. Written as DNA, the CDR3 is TGTGCCAGCAGCCAACCTCTAGGGCAGGGCGAGCAGTTCTTC.